This T cell receptor (beta chain) was captured by sequencing in a study of blood T cells in healthy people across ages. Findings and limits, study-wide: Higher diversity, along with more naive CD4+ cells, distinguished long-lived donors from aged donors.

With a J-beta primer mix and a sample-barcoded 5' primer, a second PCR ran roughly 6 to 12 cycles. TCRdb used MiXCR to reprocess the 5' RACE reads, holding one entry per CDR3 protein. There are about 560,000 distinct CDR3 sequences in the sample; around a quarter occur only once, and over 3.5% lies in the top ten. Note on this clonotype: As yet, its antigen is unknown.

V was cut by 0 bases and J by 3 bases, with 14 bases left in between. This CDR3 is 16 amino acids long. The germline V gene has CDR1 SGHAT and CDR2 FQNNGV. This same sample was also taken into another study, of T cells of mothers and their children. Per that paper: A few healthy Caucasian mothers served as donors, and their six children did as well. Second-round PCR products received sample barcodes and 2-4 random nucleotides from the M1S primer. Each mother yielded more than 9.5 million TCR beta CDR3 reads. Each child yielded some 3 million reads.

Input material: blood. V gene TRBV11-2 combines with J gene TRBJ1-2; D perhaps matches TRBD1 (6 bases). This receptor was taken from a boy between 2 and 10 years old in good health. Here the CDR3 DNA reads TGTGCCAGCAGCTTAGATGGGGGGGCTGCTGACTATGGCTACACCTTC. As protein: CASSLDGGAADYGYTF.